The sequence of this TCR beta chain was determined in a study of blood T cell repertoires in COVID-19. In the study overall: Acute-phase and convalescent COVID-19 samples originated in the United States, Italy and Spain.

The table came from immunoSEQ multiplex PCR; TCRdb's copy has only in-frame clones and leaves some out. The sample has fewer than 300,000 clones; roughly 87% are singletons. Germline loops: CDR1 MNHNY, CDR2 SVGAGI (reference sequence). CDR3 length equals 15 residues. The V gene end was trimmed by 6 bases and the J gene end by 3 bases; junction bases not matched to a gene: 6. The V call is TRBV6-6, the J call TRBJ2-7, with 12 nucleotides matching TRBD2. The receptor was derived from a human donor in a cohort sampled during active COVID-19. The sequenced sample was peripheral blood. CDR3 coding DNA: TGTGCCAGCAGCCCTCTAGCGGGAGGGTACTACGAGCAGTACTTC. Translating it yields CASSPLAGGYYEQYF.